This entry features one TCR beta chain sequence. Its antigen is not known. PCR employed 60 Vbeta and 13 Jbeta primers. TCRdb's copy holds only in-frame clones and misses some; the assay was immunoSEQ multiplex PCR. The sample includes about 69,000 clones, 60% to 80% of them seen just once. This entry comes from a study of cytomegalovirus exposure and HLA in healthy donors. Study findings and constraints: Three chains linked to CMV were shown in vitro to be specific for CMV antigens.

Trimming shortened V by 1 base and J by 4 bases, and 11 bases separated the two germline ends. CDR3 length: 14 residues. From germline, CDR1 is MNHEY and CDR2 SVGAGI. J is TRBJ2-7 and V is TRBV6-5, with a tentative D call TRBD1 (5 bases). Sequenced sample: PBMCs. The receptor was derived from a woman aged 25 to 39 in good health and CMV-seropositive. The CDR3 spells CASSYYTGEYEQYF. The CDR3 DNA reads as TGTGCCAGCAGTTACTACACAGGAGAATACGAGCAGTACTTC.